The 27 T cell receptor beta chains below come from one sample, sequenced in a study of T cells in Graves' hyperthyroidism and ophthalmopathy (dated by TCRdb to the late 2010s). Library preparation used multiplex PCR. The sample was run on an Illumina HiSeq 2000. The TCR beta CDR3 regions were amplified from RNA transcripts. The first round of RT-PCR for the TCR CDR3 was performed with the HTBI primer set and the Qiagen OneStep RT-PCR kit. TCRdb redid the processing of the public reads, applying fastp at Q25 and MiXCR, and retained in-frame beta chains. A single entry per CDR3 protein holds the most common genes and DNA from its merged rows. The sample table contains under 350,000 distinct CDR3 sequences; only one count was recorded for 15% to 20% of them. Clones ranked in the top ten supply 45% to 55% of the sample. Sequenced: blood. The source of these receptors is a woman aged 45-59 years with Graves' hyperthyroidism.

This clonotype is a singleton in its sample. The CDR3 does not end in the conserved phenylalanine or tryptophan, so this is likely a read error. The CDR3 reads CSAVGTGVFPDTQYV. For the CDR3, the DNA is TGCAGTGCTGTCGGGACAGGGGTATTCCCAGATACGCAGTATGTT. This chain uses TRBV20-1 with TRBJ2-3, with 10 bases that match TRBD1. J gave up 4 bases and V 5 bases, and 9 bases lay outside the gene matches. CDR1 and CDR2 (germline): DFQATT, SNEGSKA (reference sequence). CDR3 length: 15 amino acids.

Comment on this clonotype: A much larger clone lies one base from this, so it may be a read error. The chain employs TRBV11-2 and TRBJ2-1; D ambiguous. V was cut by 6 bases and J by 9 bases, with 9 bases left in between. The V gene's germline CDR1 is SGHAT and CDR2 FQNNGV. The CDR3 spans 11 residues. The CDR3 sequence: CASSFPGEQFF. CDR3 in DNA: TGTGCCAGCAGTTTCCCTGGTGAGCAGTTCTTC.

The rearrangement joins TRBV6-1 to TRBJ1-1; TRBD1 agrees at 8 bases. J gave up 1 base and V 5 bases, and 9 bases lay outside the gene matches. The length of the CDR3 is 16 residues. Germline V gene sequence: CDR1 MNHNS, CDR2 SASEGT. The CDR3 region is CASSTWEGQENTEAFF. CDR3 DNA sequence: TGTGCCAGCAGTACCTGGGAGGGACAGGAGAACACTGAAGCTTTCTTT.

This clonotype was observed many times. The chain combines TRBV28 with TRBJ2-7; TRBD2 might be the D (5 bases). The CDR3 has 16 residues. Trimming stripped 2 bases from V and 2 bases from J, with 16 bases between. Germline CDR1 MDHEN, CDR2 SYDVKM. The CDR3 loop reads CASSLPPPDGAYEQYF. The CDR3 DNA follows: TGTGCCAGCAGTTTACCCCCCCCCGACGGGGCCTACGAGCAGTACTTC.

This clonotype was recorded at least ten times. The chain combines TRBV7-8 with TRBJ1-6, with TRBD1 matching 7 bases. CDR3 length: 17 amino acids. Germline V gives CDR1 SGHVS, CDR2 FQNEAQ. The V and J ends lost 2 bases and 10 bases, in that order; junction bases with no gene match: 14. The CDR3 loop reads CASSLLLDRVKQSPLHF. DNA of the CDR3: TGTGCCAGCAGCTTATTACTAGACAGGGTGAAACAATCACCCCTCCACTTT.

In its sample, this clonotype was seen many times. The rearrangement joins TRBV6-1 to TRBJ2-7; D may correspond to TRBD1 or TRBD2 (5 bases each). Germline CDR1 reads MNHNS; CDR2 reads SASEGT. Trimming pared 7 bases from V and 1 base from J, leaving 14 bases between. CDR3 length: 14 amino acids. In DNA, the CDR3 is TGTGCCAGCACACGGGACGGCAGATCCTACGAGCAGTACGTC. Its translation: CASTRDGRSYEQYV.

This clonotype was counted between two and nine times. This chain uses TRBV6-1 with TRBJ1-6; D may be TRBD1 (5 bases). Germline loops: CDR1 MNHNS, CDR2 SASEGT. V shed 4 bases and J shed 9 bases, with 13 bases lying between them. This CDR3 comprises 14 residues. The CDR3 here is CASSGGTGSSPLHF. CDR3 nucleotide sequence: TGTGCCAGCAGTGGCGGGACTGGCAGTTCACCCCTCCACTTT.

This chain links TRBV9 with TRBJ2-5; TRBD2 aligns across 7 bases. Germline values: CDR1 SGDLS, CDR2 YYNGEE. This CDR3 has 16 residues. V was clipped by 4 bases and J by 4 bases; unmatched bases: 13. The CDR3, as DNA: TGTGCCAGCAGCTTCGGACTAGAGTTTGATCCAGAGACCCAGTACTTC. This codes for CASSFGLEFDPETQYF.

This chain joins TRBV20-1 and TRBJ2-6; D gene ambiguous. V lost 0 bases, J lost 0 bases, and 9 bases lay in between. The CDR3 length is 16 residues. Germline V CDR1 and CDR2: DFQATT, SNEGSKA (reference sequence). This CDR3 is CSARDTRSSGANVLTF. CDR3 bases: TGCAGTGCTAGAGATACCAGGAGCTCTGGGGCCAACGTCCTGACTTTC.

The V and J genes are TRBV6-5 and TRBJ2-5, with 7 bases lining up with TRBD2. Looked up from germline, CDR1 is MNHEY and CDR2 is SVGAGI. The CDR3 runs 14 residues. V lost 2 bases and J lost 1; bases outside the gene matches: 1. The CDR3 DNA is TGTGCCAGCAGTTACGGACTAGTCCAAGAGACCCAGTACTTC. Amino acids: CASSYGLVQETQYF.

This clonotype was seen a handful of times. The chain has TRBV9 and TRBJ2-1, with unresolved D. CDR3 size: 15 residues. The V end was cut by 0 bases, the J end by 3 bases, with 10 bases between. Germline V gene data show CDR1 as SGDLS and CDR2 as YYNGEE. CDR3 region: CASSVGGLYYNEQFF. CDR3 sequence (DNA): TGTGCCAGCAGCGTAGGTGGATTATACTACAATGAGCAGTTCTTC.

This clonotype occurred many times. This sequence joins TRBV12-3 or TRBV12-4 and TRBJ2-1; weak D call: TRBD1 (6 bases). Trimming took 6 bases from V and 10 from J, leaving 13 bases between them. CDR3 length: 12 residues. CDR3 residues: CASSARQVEQFF. In nucleotides, the CDR3 is TGTGCCAGCAGCGCAAGACAGGTCGAGCAGTTCTTC.

This clonotype was detected ten times or more. The chain links TRBV6-1 to TRBJ1-1; 11 positions match TRBD1. Germline values: CDR1 MNHNS, CDR2 SASEGT. The CDR3 runs to 17 residues. The V and J ends lost 5 bases and 3 bases, in that order; junction bases with no gene match: 11. DNA for the CDR3: TGTGCCAGCAGTATGACCGGGACAGGGGGATGGGACACTGAAGCTTTCTTT. Its protein product is CASSMTGTGGWDTEAFF.

The chain links TRBV11-2 to TRBJ2-7; no clear D. Trimming removed 1 base from V and 4 bases from J, with 8 bases in between. The CDR3 contains 13 residues. CDR1 is SGHAT, CDR2 FQNNGV, per germline. The CDR3 region has the DNA TGTGCCAGCAGCTTAGGGCCGGGTTACGAGCAGTACTTC. It translates to CASSLGPGYEQYF.

This clonotype was found a few times. The rearrangement joins TRBV6-5 to TRBJ1-6, with 10 bases that match TRBD1. CDR1 MNHEY and CDR2 SVGAGI come from the germline V gene. With 4 bases clipped from V and 0 bases from J, the junction kept 6 bases outside the gene matches. CDR3 size: 18 residues. CDR3 region: CASSFPGQGISYNSPLHF. In DNA form, the CDR3 reads TGTGCCAGCAGTTTTCCGGGACAGGGGATCTCCTATAATTCACCCCTCCACTTT.

V is TRBV20-1 and J is TRBJ1-6; TRBD1 agrees at 8 bases. The V gene's germline CDR1 is DFQATT and CDR2 SNEGSKA (reference sequence). After removal of 5 bases from V and 7 bases from J, the junction contained 10 bases not matched to a gene. The CDR3 length is 15 residues. In DNA form, the CDR3 reads TGCAGTGCTCCGCCGCCGACAGGGGAAAATTCACCCCTCCACTTT. As protein: CSAPPPTGENSPLHF.

Only a few counts were recorded for this clonotype. The chain couples TRBV29-1 to TRBJ1-2, with D uncertain. The germline V and J ends were trimmed by 0 bases and 4 bases, with 6 bases remaining between them. The CDR3 covers 12 residues. Germline CDR1 is SQVTM and CDR2 is ANQGSEA. The CDR3 nucleotides read TGCAGCGTTGAAGATTACGCCTATGGCTACACCTTC. Translated, it gives CSVEDYAYGYTF.

This clonotype appeared many times. The gene calls are TRBV3-1 and TRBJ2-7; D is perhaps TRBD1 or TRBD2 (5 bases each). V was pared by 6 bases and J by 2 bases, with 17 bases between. Germline CDR1 reads LGHDT; CDR2 reads YNNKEL (reference sequence). The CDR3 has 15 residues. The DNA of the CDR3 is TGTGCCAGCAGTCGTTTCGGGGCGGTTGCCTACGAGCAGTACTTC. It codes for CASSRFGAVAYEQYF.

In its sample, this clonotype was seen many times. CDR3 amino acids: CASSFQGGKTEAFF. The CDR3 bases are TGTGCCAGCAGCTTCCAGGGGGGGAAGACTGAAGCTTTCTTT. The chain couples TRBV7-2 to TRBJ1-1; TRBD1 matches 7 bases. Germline-derived CDR1 and CDR2 are SGHTA and FQGNSA. The CDR3 contains 14 residues. V shed 3 bases, J shed 5 bases, and the junction held 6 bases outside the gene matches.

This rearrangement joins TRBV7-2 to TRBJ1-1; TRBD1 aligns across 8 bases. V dropped 1 base and J dropped 3; count of bases not matched to a gene: 4. This CDR3 region has 15 residues. The V gene's germline CDR1 is SGHTA and CDR2 FQGNSA. CDR3 region: CASSLGTGPDTEAFF. Written as DNA, the CDR3 is TGTGCCAGCAGCTTAGGGACAGGGCCGGACACTGAAGCTTTCTTT. Based on the CDR3 plus reference TRBV7-2 and TRBJ1-1, the full variable domain is GAGVSQSPSNKVTEKGKDVELRCDPISGHTALYWYRQSLGQGLEFLIYFQGNSAPDKSGLPSDRFSAERTGGSVSTLTIQRTQQEDSAVYLCASSLGTGPDTEAFFGQGTRLTVV.

The genes are TRBV6-1 and TRBJ2-1; D not resolved. CDR1 and CDR2 (germline): MNHNS, SASEGT. V was clipped by 5 bases and J by 0 bases, with 14 bases between them. The CDR3 spans 16 residues. The DNA of the CDR3 is TGTGCCAGCAGTCTCCCAAGCGTCTCCTCCTACAATGAGCAGTTCTTC. Amino acids: CASSLPSVSSYNEQFF.

CDR3: CASSSWSAGNNEQFF. The DNA for the CDR3 is TGTGCCAGTAGTAGCTGGAGTGCCGGGAACAATGAGCAGTTCTTC. The chain uses TRBV19 and TRBJ2-1; tentatively, D is TRBD2 (5 bases). Germline-derived CDR1 and CDR2 are LNHDA and SQIVND (reference sequence). The V end was cut by 4 bases, the J end by 5 bases, with 15 bases between. CDR3 size: 15 residues.

The chain is built from TRBV7-2 and TRBJ2-1, with a possible D match to TRBD1 (5 bases). Between the trimmed V and J ends, which lost 5 bases and 1 base, there was a span of 30 bases. The CDR3 consists of 21 residues. CDR1 SGHTA and CDR2 FQGNSA come from the germline V gene. The CDR3 loop is CASSLKLSQGVGPISYNEQFF. CDR3 nucleotides: TGTGCCAGCAGCCTAAAGTTATCTCAGGGTGTTGGTCCCATATCCTACAATGAGCAGTTCTTC.

This clonotype was found a few times. The V call is TRBV29-1, the J call TRBJ2-5, with 10 bases identical to TRBD1. Germline V gene sequence: CDR1 SQVTM, CDR2 ANQGSEA. This CDR3 is 15 amino acids long. J lost 4 bases, V lost 3 bases, and 8 bases had no gene match. The CDR3 sequence: CSVDPGQGVTETQYF. The CDR3 DNA reads as TGCAGCGTTGATCCCGGACAGGGGGTGACAGAGACCCAGTACTTC.

This clonotype was counted only a few times. The gene calls are TRBV6-4 and TRBJ2-3; perhaps TRBD2 as D (6 bases). Germline V CDR1 and CDR2: MRHNA, SNTAGT. Deletions cut 3 bases from V and 6 bases from J, with 19 bases between. This CDR3 contains 16 residues. The CDR3 DNA reads TGTGCCAGCAGTGAGTCGACGGGAGTATCAACTGATACGCAGTATTTT. It codes for CASSESTGVSTDTQYF.

This clonotype turned up a few times. V usage is TRBV28 and J usage is TRBJ2-5, with D hard to call. CDR1 and CDR2 from the germline V gene are MDHEN and SYDVKM. V lost 11 bases to trimming and J lost 3 bases, with 7 bases between them. The CDR3 length is 10 residues. CDR3 DNA: TGTGCCGCCGGAAAAGAGACCCAGTACTTC. Protein sequence: CAAGKETQYF.

This clonotype showed up just once. Relative to the germline gene, one junction end is altered; a read error may explain this. The rearrangement links TRBV2 to TRBJ2-3; the match to TRBD2 covers 8 bases. Germline CDR1 is SNHLY and CDR2 is FYNNEI. The CDR3 has 10 amino acids. This CDR3 is CAGSDGGEYF. CDR3 coding DNA: TGTGCCGGCAGTGACGGGGGGGAGTATTTT.